This TCR beta chain was identified in a study of regulatory T cells in long-lasting Graves disease. This clonotype was observed a few times. J was trimmed by 3 bases and V by 10 bases; bases with no gene match: 7. There are 14 residues in the CDR3. Looked up from germline, CDR1 is SNHLY and CDR2 is FYNNEI. Sample time point: newly diagnosed GD, antithyroid drugs for less than 3 months. PBMCs were the source of the RNA used for TCR sequencing. To make TCR beta libraries, researchers used iRepertoire HTBI primers and Arm-PCR of CDR3 regions. One entry per CDR3 protein, called by TCRdb with MiXCR from the multiplex PCR reads. The sample includes more than 400,000 distinct CDR3 sequences, about 15% of them seen just once. The same sample was also studied in work on T cells in Graves' hyperthyroidism and ophthalmopathy.

The TCR originated in a woman younger than 45 with Graves disease. The specimen was peripheral blood mononuclear cells (PBMCs), collected at new diagnosis, from a patient treated with antithyroid drugs. The rearrangement links TRBV2 to TRBJ2-5; the match to TRBD1 covers 11 bases. CDR3 region: CANPRDRGEETQYF. DNA for the CDR3: TGTGCCAACCCCCGGGACAGGGGGGAAGAGACCCAGTACTTC.